This T cell receptor beta chain was identified in a study of OX40 agonist ivuxolimab in advanced cancers. Overall study context: Age averaged about 60 years (range roughly 20 to 90), and approximately 80% were male.

Profiling relied on immunoSEQ multiplex PCR, and the TCRdb table lists in-frame clones only, not all of them. The sample records 36,000 or so clones, around 80% being singletons. This clonotype was sampled from an adult with an advanced solid tumor such as melanoma, head and neck, liver or kidney cancer. The sequencing here drew on CD4+ or CD8+ T cells sorted from blood, taken in a trial of the OX40 agonist ivuxolimab.

The CDR3 DNA reads as TGTGCCAGCATCGGGCAGATGAACACTGAAGCTTTCTTT. Its translation: CASIGQMNTEAFF. The rearrangement joins TRBV6-5 to TRBJ1-1; D unclear. Germline CDR1 is MNHEY and CDR2 is SVGAGI. Deletions cut 7 bases from V and 0 bases from J, with 9 bases between. The CDR3 runs 13 residues.